Following are 18 T cell receptor beta chains from one sample sequenced in a study of response to subunit inactivated influenza vaccine. TCRdb analysed the RT-PCR reads with MiXCR anew, one entry per CDR3 protein. The table has about 570,000 distinct CDR3 sequences, about 11% seen once. The sample consisted of PBMCs from blood, taken on the day of vaccination. The source is a man aged 45-65 years who received an inactivated influenza vaccine.

The chain joins TRBV7-2 to TRBJ2-5, with unresolved D. The V and J ends lost 7 bases and 5 bases respectively, with 20 bases between them. The CDR3 length is 15 residues. CDR1 SGHTA and CDR2 FQGNSA come from the germline V gene. The CDR3 DNA is TGTGCCAGCACCCGGGCCCTGGTCGGCAGGGAGACCCAGTACTTC. Amino acids: CASTRALVGRETQYF.

This rearrangement joins TRBV3-1 to TRBJ2-1; D remains ambiguous. With 4 bases removed from V and 6 bases from J, the gap between germline ends came to 16 bases. Germline V gene sequence: CDR1 LGHDT, CDR2 YNNKEL (reference sequence). CDR3 length: 15 amino acids. The CDR3 is CASSLDHMPVNEQFF. The CDR3 bases are TGTGCCAGCAGCCTGGACCATATGCCGGTCAATGAGCAGTTCTTC.

This clonotype was seen repeatedly, ten times or more. The V gene is TRBV20-1, the J gene TRBJ1-1; TRBD1 might be the D (5 bases). CDR3 size: 14 residues. The germline gives CDR1 DFQATT, CDR2 SNEGSKA (reference sequence). Trimming pared 4 bases from V and 0 bases from J, leaving 12 bases between. This CDR3 reads CSAKRQMMNTEAFF. The CDR3 DNA reads as TGCAGTGCTAAGAGACAGATGATGAACACTGAAGCTTTCTTT.

This clonotype appeared many times. The genes are TRBV7-8 and TRBJ2-1; 9 bases agree with TRBD1. The CDR3 contains 15 residues. Germline CDR1 reads SGHVS; CDR2 reads FQNEAQ. J lost 9 bases, V lost 4 bases, and 10 bases had no gene match. The CDR3 bases are TGTGCCAGCAGCTCGGCCGGGACAGGGACGCTTGAGCAGTTCTTC. It translates to CASSSAGTGTLEQFF.

The rearrangement joins TRBV6-1 to TRBJ2-2; 11 bases are a match to TRBD1. Germline V gives CDR1 MNHNS, CDR2 SASEGT. The CDR3 runs to 17 residues. J was trimmed by 5 bases and V by 7 bases; bases with no gene match: 12. This CDR3 reads CASISTPGQGGTGELFF. The DNA for the CDR3 is TGTGCCAGCATATCGACACCGGGACAGGGGGGAACCGGGGAGCTGTTTTTT.

This clonotype appeared many times. V and J are TRBV7-9 and TRBJ1-1; possible D gene TRBD1, 5 bases. The CDR3 sequence is 14 residues long. V lost 2 bases, J lost 2 bases, and 9 bases lay in between. Germline CDR1 is SEHNR and CDR2 is FQNEAQ (reference sequence). CDR3: CASSLKQGNTEAFF. The CDR3 DNA reads as TGTGCCAGCAGCTTAAAGCAGGGTAACACTGAAGCTTTCTTT.

This clonotype was seen only a few times. The chain uses TRBV6-1 and TRBJ1-2; unclear D gene. CDR1 and CDR2 from the germline V gene are MNHNS and SASEGT. V shed 6 bases and J shed 4 bases, with 12 bases lying between them. The CDR3 has 13 amino acids. Here the CDR3 DNA reads TGTGCCAGCAGGACGGACGGAATCTATGGCTACACCTTC. This translates into CASRTDGIYGYTF.

This rearrangement joins TRBV2 to TRBJ2-1, with D unclear. Trimming stripped 4 bases from V and 3 bases from J, with 7 bases between. This CDR3 contains 13 residues. CDR1 is SNHLY, CDR2 FYNNEI, per germline. The CDR3 sequence: CASSAGYYNEQFF. The CDR3 DNA reads TGTGCCAGCAGTGCCGGTTACTACAATGAGCAGTTCTTC.

The rearrangement links TRBV20-1 to TRBJ1-5; unclear D gene. The CDR3 sequence is 16 residues long. The V gene's germline CDR1 is DFQATT and CDR2 SNEGSKA (reference sequence). Trimming pared 0 bases from V and 3 bases from J, leaving 15 bases between. CDR3 protein: CSARDPRQPNNQPQHF. Written as DNA, the CDR3 is TGCAGTGCTAGAGATCCGCGTCAGCCCAACAATCAGCCCCAGCATTTT.

This clonotype was detected only a few times. J is TRBJ2-1 and V is TRBV5-1; weak D call: TRBD2 (5 bases). V was pared by 0 bases and J by 8 bases, with 12 bases between. The germline CDR1 and CDR2 sequences are SGHRS and YFSETQ. CDR3 size: 14 residues. The chain's CDR3 is CASSLEASRYEQFF. The CDR3, as DNA: TGCGCCAGCAGCTTGGAGGCTAGCCGCTATGAGCAGTTCTTC. Looking up the rest from reference TRBV5-1 and TRBJ2-1 gives the full variable domain: KAGVTQTPRYLIKTRGQQVTLSCSPISGHRSVSWYQQTPGQGLQFLFEYFSETQRNKGNFPGRFSGRQFSNSRSEMNVSTLELGDSALYLCASSLEASRYEQFFGPGTRLTVL.

This chain connects TRBV6-2 or TRBV6-3 to TRBJ2-7, with D possibly TRBD2 on 5 matching bases. This CDR3 is built from 17 residues. V was clipped by 6 bases and J by 0 bases, with 21 bases between them. CDR1 is MNHEY, CDR2 SVGEGT, per germline. In DNA, the CDR3 is TGTGCCAGCAGCGATCCCTTTGCGGGCCTTAGCTCCTACGAGCAGTACTTC. Its protein is CASSDPFAGLSSYEQYF.

This chain uses TRBV12-3 or TRBV12-4 with TRBJ2-5; D is tentatively TRBD1 or TRBD2 (5 bases each). The CDR3 has 13 amino acids. Trimming cost V 8 bases and J 1 base, with 11 bases left between them. CDR3 in amino acids: CASGGRPQETQYF. Written as DNA, the CDR3 is TGTGCCAGCGGGGGACGGCCCCAAGAGACCCAGTACTTC.

Only a few counts were recorded for this clonotype. The rearrangement links TRBV29-1 to TRBJ1-2; D uncertain. Germline assignment: CDR1 SQVTM and CDR2 ANQGSEA. Trimming pared 6 bases from V and 4 bases from J, leaving 15 bases between. The CDR3 spans 13 residues. The CDR3 is CSVTGEVLYGYTF. CDR3 bases: TGCAGCGTCACCGGAGAAGTCCTCTATGGCTACACCTTC. Filled out from reference TRBV29-1 and TRBJ1-2, the complete variable domain reads SAVISQKPSRDICQRGTSLTIQCQVDSQVTMMFWYRQQPGQSLTLIATANQGSEATYESGFVIDKFPISRPNLTFSTLTVSNMSPEDSSIYLCSVTGEVLYGYTFGSGTRLTVV.

The chain couples TRBV5-1 to TRBJ2-3; weak D call: TRBD1 (6 bases). The CDR3 has 14 residues. Trimming removed 6 bases from V and 2 bases from J, with 13 bases in between. From germline, CDR1 is SGHRS and CDR2 YFSETQ. For the CDR3, the DNA is TGCGCCAGCATCAGGGGCCTTAACACAGATACGCAGTATTTT. This gives the protein CASIRGLNTDTQYF.

The chain combines TRBV5-1 with TRBJ2-1; perhaps D is TRBD1 or TRBD2 (5 bases each). The CDR3 is 16 amino acids. V was trimmed by 6 bases and J by 0 bases, leaving 16 bases between them. Germline loops: CDR1 SGHRS, CDR2 YFSETQ. CDR3 nucleotides: TGCGCCAGCACCCGAGTTGGGGGTGGCTCCTACAATGAGCAGTTCTTC. Protein sequence: CASTRVGGGSYNEQFF.

The gene calls are TRBV27 and TRBJ2-2; 9 nucleotides agree with TRBD1. The CDR3 loop spans 14 amino acids. V lost 5 bases and J lost 7; bases outside the gene matches: 5. Germline assignment: CDR1 MNHEY and CDR2 SMNVEV (reference sequence). DNA of the CDR3: TGTGCCAGCAGTCCTGGACAGGGGTACGGGGAGCTGTTTTTT. It specifies CASSPGQGYGELFF.

This clonotype was seen only a few times. The chain joins TRBV28 to TRBJ2-3, with 9 bases that match TRBD1. In germline, CDR1 is MDHEN, CDR2 SYDVKM. Trimming removed 5 bases from V and 2 bases from J; junction bases left unmatched: 8. The CDR3 extends over 16 amino acids. CDR3 sequence (DNA): TGTGCCAGCAGTCCTCGGACAGGGGCCTTCACAGATACGCAGTATTTT. Translated, it gives CASSPRTGAFTDTQYF. Full variable domain (outside the CDR3, taken from reference TRBV28 and TRBJ2-3): DVKVTQSSRYLVKRTGEKVFLECVQDMDHENMFWYRQDPGLGLRLIYFSYDVKMKEKGDIPEGYSVSREKKERFSLILESASTNQTSMYLCASSPRTGAFTDTQYFGPGTRLTVL.

This clonotype was counted between two and nine times. This chain links TRBV5-5 with TRBJ2-7, with no clear D. Germline lookup yields CDR1 SGHKS and CDR2 YYEKEE (reference sequence). Trimming pared 0 bases from V and 2 bases from J, leaving 15 bases between. The CDR3 sequence is 16 residues long. In DNA form, the CDR3 reads TGTGCCAGCAGCTTGGTAGCAGGAGTTAAAACCTACGAGCAGTACTTC. Its protein product is CASSLVAGVKTYEQYF. The full variable domain, with the rest looked up from reference TRBV5-5 and TRBJ2-7, is DAGVTQSPTHLIKTRGQQVTLRCSPISGHKSVSWYQQVLGQGPQFIFQYYEKEERGRGNFPDRFSARQFPNYSSELNVNALLLGDSALYLCASSLVAGVKTYEQYFGPGTRLTVT.